Each of the 28 T cell receptor beta chains below was sequenced from the same sample in a study of Graves' ophthalmopathy and Graves' hyperthyroidism. Beta-chain TCR CDR3 regions were amplified from RNA transcripts. The first-round RT-PCR employed HTBI primers together with the Qiagen OneStep RT-PCR kit. A multiplex PCR was then performed as the second round. TCRdb fed the multiplex PCR reads into MiXCR, producing one record per CDR3 protein. The sample has more than 300,000 distinct CDR3 sequences, approximately 15% seen once; the top ten hold roughly 7%. Sequencing used peripheral blood. These receptors were collected from a woman between 18 and 29 years old with stable Graves' hyperthyroidism.

The chain recombines TRBV20-1 with TRBJ1-1; 10 bases are a match to TRBD1. J lost 10 bases, V lost 0 bases, and 5 bases had no gene match. CDR1 DFQATT and CDR2 SNEGSKA come from the germline V gene (reference sequence). The CDR3 totals 13 residues. The CDR3 reads CSARDGDRGLAFF. The CDR3 DNA reads TGCAGTGCTAGAGATGGAGACAGGGGGCTAGCTTTCTTT.

This chain connects TRBV5-1 to TRBJ1-1; TRBD1 matches at 7 bases. The CDR3 is made up of 14 amino acids. With 0 bases clipped from V and 7 bases from J, the junction kept 6 bases outside the gene matches. CDR1 is SGHRS, CDR2 YFSETQ, per germline. The CDR3 is CASSLARQGREAFF. The CDR3 bases are TGCGCCAGCAGCTTGGCCAGACAGGGACGTGAAGCTTTCTTT.

The chain employs TRBV6-1 and TRBJ1-1; 8 positions agree with TRBD1. CDR1 is MNHNS and CDR2 is SASEGT in the germline V gene. V was clipped by 7 bases and J by 3 bases; unmatched bases: 7. The CDR3 is 14 residues long. CDR3 sequence: CASTEDRADTEAFF. In DNA, the CDR3 is TGTGCCAGCACGGAGGACAGGGCGGACACTGAAGCTTTCTTT.

This chain uses TRBV13 with TRBJ1-3, with 12 bases matching TRBD1. Germline V gene sequence: CDR1 PRHDT, CDR2 FYEKMQ (reference sequence). The CDR3 loop spans 17 amino acids. V gave up 4 bases and J gave up 0 bases; unmatched junction bases: 4. This CDR3 reads CASSSGTGGSSGNTIYF. The CDR3 bases are TGTGCCAGCAGCTCCGGGACAGGGGGCTCCTCTGGAAACACCATATATTTT.

There are a few counts of this clonotype. J is TRBJ2-5 and V is TRBV30; D not certain. The germline CDR1 and CDR2 sequences are GTSNPN and SVGIG (reference sequence). The CDR3 is made up of 13 amino acids. Trimming took off 4 bases at V and 3 bases at J, with 12 bases between the two ends. DNA for the CDR3: TGTGCCTGGAATAAGGGATCGAAAGAGACCCAGTACTTC. Residues: CAWNKGSKETQYF.

This clonotype was seen repeatedly, ten times or more. The J gene is TRBJ2-4, the V gene TRBV12-5, with TRBD1 matching 7 bases. Looked up from germline, CDR1 is LGHNT and CDR2 is FRNRAP. V gave up 2 bases and J gave up 8 bases; unmatched junction bases: 15. The CDR3 is 17 residues long. CDR3 in amino acids: CASGLFFPGTALHIQYF. The CDR3 DNA reads TGTGCTAGTGGTTTGTTCTTTCCCGGGACAGCCCTCCACATTCAGTACTTC.

This clonotype showed up many times. Here the CDR3 reads CASSWYSGSPLHF. CDR3 coding DNA: TGTGCCAGCAGTTGGTACAGTGGTTCACCCCTCCACTTT. J is TRBJ1-6 and V is TRBV6-2 or TRBV6-3; D is undetermined. V was cut by 4 bases and J by 9 bases, with 10 bases left in between. Germline CDR1 reads MNHEY; CDR2 reads SVGEGT. This CDR3 has 13 residues.

As to this clonotype: Just one base apart from a much larger clone, this may be a read error. CDR3: CSAGYTGEDGYTF. CDR3 sequence (DNA): TGCAGTGCTGGATATACAGGGGAGGATGGCTACACCTTC. The V call is TRBV20-1, the J call TRBJ1-2, with TRBD1 matching over 7 bases. The CDR3 runs to 13 residues. Germline values: CDR1 DFQATT, CDR2 SNEGSKA (reference sequence). J was trimmed by 6 bases and V by 5 bases; bases with no gene match: 9.

The chain is built from TRBV12-3 or TRBV12-4 and TRBJ1-1, with D possibly TRBD1 on 6 matching bases. The CDR3 runs to 16 residues. Trimming pared 6 bases from V and 5 bases from J, leaving 22 bases between. CDR3 nucleotide sequence: TGTGCCAGCAGCATAAGGCCCTGGGAGGGGACAACTGAAGCTTTCTTT. Residues: CASSIRPWEGTTEAFF.

Only a few counts were recorded for this clonotype. The chain couples TRBV20-1 to TRBJ2-7; TRBD1 matches 8 bases. The germline V gene encodes CDR1 DFQATT and CDR2 SNEGSKA (reference sequence). CDR3 length: 15 amino acids. V shed 0 bases and J 1 base; nucleotides not matched to a gene: 5. The chain's CDR3 is CSARDPRGRSYEQYF. DNA for the CDR3: TGCAGTGCTAGAGATCCCAGGGGGCGATCCTACGAGCAGTACTTC.

The rearrangement uses TRBV2 and TRBJ1-5; 7 bases are shared with TRBD1. The CDR3 length is 14 residues. Trimming took 4 bases from V and 6 from J; bases not matched to a gene: 6. Germline-derived CDR1 and CDR2 are SNHLY and FYNNEI. CDR3 bases: TGTGCCAGCAGTGGGGGACAGTTGATTCAGCCCCAGCATTTT. Translating it yields CASSGGQLIQPQHF.

This clonotype showed up many times. V is TRBV6-5 and J is TRBJ1-2; tentatively, D is TRBD1 (5 bases). Looked up from germline, CDR1 is MNHEY and CDR2 is SVGAGI. Trimming took off 9 bases at V and 1 base at J, with 15 bases between the two ends. This CDR3 has 14 residues. The DNA of the CDR3 is TGTGCCAGTAGGGGCAGTGGATTTAACTATGGCTACACCTTC. Translation: CASRGSGFNYGYTF.

In this sample, this clonotype turned up a few times. The rearrangement joins TRBV28 to TRBJ2-7; 8 nucleotides match TRBD1. Trimming removed 8 bases from V and 4 bases from J; junction bases left unmatched: 10. The CDR3 spans 14 residues. Germline V gene sequence: CDR1 MDHEN, CDR2 SYDVKM. CDR3 protein: CASQNRDRLYEQYF. CDR3 coding DNA: TGTGCCAGCCAGAACCGGGACAGGCTGTACGAGCAGTACTTC.

The table lists this clonotype with many counts. The genes are TRBV11-2 and TRBJ2-5; a weak D match, TRBD2 (7 bases). V was trimmed by 3 bases and J by 1 base, leaving 9 bases between them. CDR3 size: 14 residues. Germline V gene sequence: CDR1 SGHAT, CDR2 FQNNGV. CDR3 residues: CASSFGGPQETQYF. DNA of the CDR3: TGTGCCAGCAGCTTCGGGGGGCCCCAAGAGACCCAGTACTTC.

This clonotype was seen ten or more times. The V gene is TRBV7-3, the J gene TRBJ1-2; TRBD1 might be the D (6 bases). The V end was cut by 6 bases, the J end by 3 bases, with 14 bases between. CDR3 length equals 14 residues. The germline gives CDR1 SGHTA, CDR2 FQGTGA. The CDR3 sequence: CASSLGPGDYGYTF. CDR3 nucleotides: TGTGCCAGCAGTTTAGGTCCAGGGGACTATGGCTACACCTTC.

This clonotype has at least ten counts. This chain links TRBV11-3 with TRBJ1-1; D is perhaps TRBD1 (5 bases). This CDR3 contains 15 residues. Germline CDR1 and CDR2: SGHNT and YENEEA. V was shortened by 1 base and J by 5 bases, with 14 bases between the two germline ends. As DNA, the CDR3 is TGTGCCAGCAGCTTAGTTTGGGGCCCGGAGACTGAAGCTTTCTTT. It codes for CASSLVWGPETEAFF. The entire variable domain, with the rest obtained from reference TRBV11-3 and TRBJ1-1, is as follows: EAGVVQSPRYKIIEKKQPVAFWCNPISGHNTLYWYLQNLGQGPELLIRYENEEAVDDSQLPKDRFSAERLKGVDSTLKIQPAELGDSAVYLCASSLVWGPETEAFFGQGTRLTVV.

In this sample, this clonotype turned up many times. This chain links TRBV20-1 with TRBJ1-2; the D is unclear. V shed 0 bases and J shed 1 base, with 15 bases lying between them. Germline V gene data show CDR1 as DFQATT and CDR2 as SNEGSKA (reference sequence). The CDR3 is 16 residues long. CDR3 nucleotides: TGCAGTGCTAGAGATCGCCTTAACAGCTTTAACTATGGCTACACCTTC. It is translated as CSARDRLNSFNYGYTF.

This clonotype appeared many times. V is TRBV12-3 or TRBV12-4 and J is TRBJ1-2; 7 bases map to TRBD1. Trimming at V came to 4 bases and at J to 2 bases, leaving 10 bases not matched to a gene. The CDR3 is made up of 16 amino acids. CDR3 DNA sequence: TGTGCCAGCAGTTCACGGACAGGCAATAGGAACTATGGCTACACCTTC. Amino acid sequence: CASSSRTGNRNYGYTF.

This clonotype showed up many times. The V gene is TRBV12-3 or TRBV12-4, the J gene TRBJ1-5; D possibly corresponds to TRBD1 (5 bases). V lost 6 bases, J lost 5 bases, and 23 bases lay in between. The CDR3 has 17 residues. The CDR3 loop is CASSPLPTVTRDQPQHF. In DNA form, the CDR3 reads TGTGCCAGCAGCCCTTTACCGACAGTGACCCGGGATCAGCCCCAGCATTTT.

There are a few counts of this clonotype. The chain employs TRBV5-1 and TRBJ2-2, with D perhaps TRBD1 (6 bases). CDR3 length: 14 amino acids. The V and J ends lost 0 bases and 5 bases respectively, with 8 bases between them. CDR1 is SGHRS and CDR2 is YFSETQ in the germline V gene. DNA for the CDR3: TGCGCCAGCAGCTTGGGGGGGCAGACCGGGGAGCTGTTTTTT. It translates to CASSLGGQTGELFF. Full variable domain (outside the CDR3, taken from reference TRBV5-1 and TRBJ2-2): KAGVTQTPRYLIKTRGQQVTLSCSPISGHRSVSWYQQTPGQGLQFLFEYFSETQRNKGNFPGRFSGRQFSNSRSEMNVSTLELGDSALYLCASSLGGQTGELFFGEGSRLTVL.

This clonotype showed up many times. The rearrangement joins TRBV7-2 to TRBJ2-5; 9 nucleotides align to TRBD1. V was pared by 5 bases and J by 4 bases, with 8 bases of the junction left unmatched. CDR1 and CDR2 (germline): SGHTA, FQGNSA. This CDR3 comprises 15 residues. This CDR3 reads CASSIRPDRGETQYF. In DNA form, the CDR3 reads TGTGCCAGCAGCATACGACCGGACAGGGGAGAGACCCAGTACTTC.

This clonotype came up many times. V is TRBV12-3 or TRBV12-4 and J is TRBJ2-5; 10 positions agree with TRBD2. V shed 4 bases and J 4 bases; nucleotides not matched to a gene: 3. CDR3 size: 14 residues. The CDR3 spells CASSSSGGGETQYF. The CDR3, as DNA: TGTGCCAGCAGTTCTAGCGGGGGAGGAGAGACCCAGTACTTC.

At least ten counts were recorded for this clonotype. This chain connects TRBV29-1 to TRBJ1-2; 10 nucleotides match TRBD1. Trimming cost V 7 bases and J 12 bases; bases outside gene matches: 5. Germline V lookup: CDR1 SQVTM, CDR2 ANQGSEA. This CDR3 has 10 residues. The CDR3 DNA sequence: TGCAGCGCCGGGACAGGGGTTCACACCTTC. This translates into CSAGTGVHTF.

This clonotype was seen ten or more times. V and J are TRBV7-2 and TRBJ1-6; D possibly corresponds to TRBD1 (5 bases). Germline-derived CDR1 and CDR2 are SGHTA and FQGNSA. This CDR3 has 17 amino acids. V dropped 0 bases and J dropped 8 bases, with 17 bases sitting between them. CDR3 sequence: CASSLARAGNVDSPLHF. As DNA, the CDR3 is TGTGCCAGCAGCTTAGCGAGGGCAGGGAACGTAGATTCACCCCTCCACTTT. Filled out from reference TRBV7-2 and TRBJ1-6, the complete variable domain reads GAGVSQSPSNKVTEKGKDVELRCDPISGHTALYWYRQSLGQGLEFLIYFQGNSAPDKSGLPSDRFSAERTGGSVSTLTIQRTQQEDSAVYLCASSLARAGNVDSPLHFGNGTRLTVT.

This clonotype came up a few times. The chain couples TRBV29-1 to TRBJ2-2, with 8 bases matching TRBD1. CDR1 and CDR2 from the germline V gene are SQVTM and ANQGSEA. V lost 4 bases to trimming and J lost 3 bases; unmatched junction nucleotides: 7. The CDR3 consists of 15 residues. CDR3 sequence (DNA): TGCAGCGTTGGGGCAGGGACAGGCTACACCGGGGAGCTGTTTTTT. Protein sequence: CSVGAGTGYTGELFF.

The chain's CDR3 is CASSLRRAFQYF. DNA of the CDR3: TGTGCCAGCAGCCTCCGTCGAGCCTTTCAGTACTTC. This chain uses TRBV6-2 or TRBV6-3 with TRBJ2-4, with D unresolved. Germline assignment: CDR1 MNHEY and CDR2 SVGEGT. Trimming cost V 6 bases and J 11 bases, with 14 bases left between them. The length of the CDR3 is 12 residues.

This clonotype has a count of ten or more. V is TRBV9 and J is TRBJ1-2, with a weak D call TRBD1 (6 bases). Germline V lookup: CDR1 SGDLS, CDR2 YYNGEE. This CDR3 has 14 residues. V lost 4 bases and J lost 4, with 14 bases in between. The CDR3 DNA sequence: TGTGCCAGCAGCTACAGGGTGATTGGCTATGGCTACACCTTC. It translates to CASSYRVIGYGYTF.

The table lists this clonotype with many counts. Written as DNA, the CDR3 is TGCAGTGCTGGAAAGGGAATCAGTCAGCCCCAGCATTTT. The encoded protein is CSAGKGISQPQHF. The chain couples TRBV20-1 to TRBJ1-5; the D is unclear. V was shortened by 5 bases and J by 6 bases, with 14 bases between the two germline ends. CDR1 is DFQATT, CDR2 SNEGSKA, per germline (reference sequence). This CDR3 has 13 amino acids.